A single sample is the source of the 9 T cell receptor beta chains below, sequenced in a study of siplizumab effects on memory and regulatory T cells. Some clones are missing from TCRdb's copy, which holds only in-frame ones; the method was immunoSEQ multiplex PCR. The sample includes 75,000 to 95,000 clones, around 89% of them seen just once. Material for sequencing was CD4+ T cells sorted from blood. The receptors shown here come from a human donor in good health.

The chain uses TRBV5-1 and TRBJ2-2; D is unresolved. The length of the CDR3 is 17 residues. Deletions cut 0 bases from V and 0 bases from J, with 12 bases between. The germline V gene has CDR1 SGHRS and CDR2 YFSETQ. CDR3 bases: TGCGCCAGCAGCTTGGAGGGCAGTAAGCCGAACACCGGGGAGCTGTTTTTT. It translates to CASSLEGSKPNTGELFF.

The V gene is TRBV19, the J gene TRBJ2-7; D may match TRBD1 or TRBD2 (5 bases each). This CDR3 contains 15 residues. V lost 6 bases and J 2 bases, leaving 17 bases between the germline ends. Germline V gene data show CDR1 as LNHDA and CDR2 as SQIVND (reference sequence). In nucleotides, the CDR3 is TGTGCCAGTAGAAGAGGGGTTGGCAGTACCTACGAGCAGTACTTC. It codes for CASRRGVGSTYEQYF.

This chain joins TRBV7-8 and TRBJ1-1; the D is unclear. CDR1 SGHVS and CDR2 FQNEAQ come from the germline V gene. CDR3 size: 14 residues. V was pared by 5 bases and J by 10 bases, with 20 bases between. The CDR3 sequence: CASSPDSVPVGAFF. CDR3 bases: TGTGCCAGCAGCCCAGATTCGGTCCCGGTCGGAGCTTTCTTT.

This chain connects TRBV7-2 to TRBJ2-7; D is unclear. Trimming removed 5 bases from V and 4 bases from J, with 12 bases in between. CDR1 is SGHTA and CDR2 is FQGNSA in the germline V gene. The CDR3 covers 13 residues. The CDR3 sequence: CASSTQARYEQYF. DNA of the CDR3: TGTGCCAGCAGCACCCAGGCCCGGTACGAGCAGTACTTC.

This clone was counted only a few times. The chain carries TRBV5-1 and TRBJ2-1, with 14 bases matching TRBD2. This CDR3 is built from 16 residues. Trimming at V came to 8 bases and at J to 5 bases, leaving 9 bases not matched to a gene. Germline-derived CDR1 and CDR2 are SGHRS and YFSETQ. CDR3 sequence reads: CASSQTGLAGDNEQFF. CDR3 DNA sequence: TGCGCCAGTAGTCAAACGGGACTAGCGGGAGACAATGAGCAGTTCTTC.

This chain connects TRBV11-3 to TRBJ2-1; D ambiguous. The ends were cut back, 5 bases at V and 0 bases at J, with 11 bases in the middle. The CDR3 has 15 amino acids. Germline V gives CDR1 SGHNT, CDR2 YENEEA. CDR3 in amino acids: CASSPRQSSYNEQFF. CDR3 bases: TGTGCCAGCAGCCCTAGGCAGAGCTCCTACAATGAGCAGTTCTTC.

CDR3 bases: TGTGCCAGCAGCTTAGTTCAGTCTATAGTATACAATGAGCAGTTCTTC. Translating it yields CASSLVQSIVYNEQFF. The rearrangement joins TRBV11-3 to TRBJ2-1, with D unclear. V shed 1 base and J shed 4 bases, with 14 bases lying between them. Germline-derived CDR1 and CDR2 are SGHNT and YENEEA. There are 16 residues in the CDR3.

Concerning this clone: One end of the junction fails to match germline, which may point to a read error. J is TRBJ2-7 and V is TRBV30; 10 bases align to TRBD2. The CDR3 extends over 12 amino acids. Germline CDR1 GTSNPN, CDR2 SVGIG (reference sequence). The CDR3 reads CAWSGGLAIADF. Here the CDR3 DNA reads TGTGCCTGGAGTGGGGGACTAGCGATAGCGGACTTC.

This chain links TRBV30 with TRBJ2-7; 11 bases fit TRBD2. Germline-derived CDR1 and CDR2 are GTSNPN and SVGIG (reference sequence). This CDR3 contains 16 residues. V shed 5 bases, J shed 0 bases, and the junction held 9 bases outside the gene matches. This CDR3 reads CAWVFGTSGISYEQYF. CDR3 bases: TGTGCCTGGGTCTTTGGGACTAGCGGTATCTCCTACGAGCAGTACTTC. Using reference TRBV30 and TRBJ2-7 for the parts outside the CDR3, the full variable domain is SQTIHQWPATLVQPVGSPLSLECTVEGTSNPNLYWYRQAAGRGLQLLFYSVGIGQISSEVPQNLSASRPQDRQFILSSKKLLLSDSGFYLCAWVFGTSGISYEQYFGPGTRLTVT.